This is a list of T cell receptor beta chains from one sample in a study of shared clonotypes between healthy human individuals. TCRdb keeps only in-frame clones here, not all; method: immunoSEQ multiplex PCR. The table records 2 million to 2.5 million clones, over 85% of them present only once. The sample taken for sequencing was naive CD4+ T cells from PBMCs. These receptors all come from a man between 18 and 29 years old in good health. Some clones in this sample may be carry-over from other donors' samples. Each CDR3 is given with its conserved first and last residue. The D gene is left open where the match is weak. Clone size is shown for a subset of rows, as once, few, many or a class of expanded clone.

D gene	V gene	clone size	J gene	CDR3 DNA	CDR3 protein
.	TRBV6-5	.	TRBJ1-1	TGTGCCAGCAGCACGGGCCTGAGGATGAACACTGAAGCTTTCTTT	CASSTGLRMNTEAFF
.	TRBV30	few	TRBJ1-1	TGTGCCTGGAGTGTACGAACAGGCGCTGAAGCTTTCTTT	CAWSVRTGAEAFF
TRBD1	TRBV11-1	.	TRBJ2-1	TGTGCCAGCAGCTCGTCGACAGGGGTCGCCCCTCAGGGGCAGTTCTTC	CASSSSTGVAPQGQFF
.	TRBV2	.	TRBJ2-7	TGTGCCAGCAGTCCGCCCGTCTACGAGCAGTACTTC	CASSPPVYEQYF
.	TRBV9	.	TRBJ1-1	TGTGCCAGCAGCGTAGCTACCCTCAACACTGAAGCTTTCTTT	CASSVATLNTEAFF
.	TRBV7-2	.	TRBJ2-5	TGTGCCAGCACCCTGGTAGGGAGCCAAGAGACCCAGTACTTC	CASTLVGSQETQYF
.	TRBV27	.	TRBJ2-3	TGTGCCAGCAGTCCAGTGTATCGGTACACAGATACGCAGTATTTT	CASSPVYRYTDTQYF
.	TRBV7-6	once	TRBJ2-3	TGTGCCAGCAGCCGACGGGACCACACAGATACGCAGTATTTT	CASSRRDHTDTQYF
.	TRBV27	once	TRBJ2-7	TGTGCCAGCAGTTTAAGTTCCCCAAGACTAGGGCTCTACGAGCAGTACTTC	CASSLSSPRLGLYEQYF
.	TRBV27	once	TRBJ2-5	TGTGCCAGCAGAACACTCGGACGGGCGGGTGAGACCCAGTACTTC	CASRTLGRAGETQYF
.	TRBV6-1	.	TRBJ1-5	TGTGCCAGCAGTGAGACAAATAGCAATCAGCCCCAGCATTTT	CASSETNSNQPQHF
TRBD2	TRBV5-4	.	TRBJ2-7	TGTGCCAGCAGCTTGGTAAGCGGGACCTACGAGCAGTACTTC	CASSLVSGTYEQYF
.	TRBV5-1	.	TRBJ1-5	TGCGCCAGCAGCCCGGACGGATATAGCAATCAGCCCCAGCATTTT	CASSPDGYSNQPQHF
TRBD1	TRBV2	once	TRBJ2-5	TGTGCCAGCAGTGACGGACAGGCCCAAGTCGCGGAGACCCAGTACTTC	CASSDGQAQVAETQYF
.	TRBV30	.	TRBJ1-2	TGTGCCTGGAGTGTTAAGGCCGCACCTAACTATGGCTACACCTTC	CAWSVKAAPNYGYTF
.	TRBV6-4	.	TRBJ2-3	TGTGCCAGCAGTGACGCAGGGTTCGGCACAGATACGCAGTATTTT	CASSDAGFGTDTQYF
.	TRBV6-6	.	TRBJ2-1	TGTGCCAGCAGTTACATTGGAGGTTACAATGAGCAGTTCTTC	CASSYIGGYNEQFF
.	TRBV29-1	.	TRBJ2-3	TGCAGCGTTTCGGGACAACACACAGATACGCAGTATTTT	CSVSGQHTDTQYF
TRBD1	TRBV7-8	.	TRBJ2-1	TGTGCCAGCAGCTTAGGTGGGACAGGGAACAATGAGCAGTTCTTC	CASSLGGTGNNEQFF
.	TRBV6-5	.	TRBJ2-1	TGTGCCAGCAGTTACTCGGCGGGGTCGTACAATGAGCAGTTCTTC	CASSYSAGSYNEQFF
TRBD2	TRBV9	once	TRBJ2-1	TGTGCCAGCAGCTTTACTAGCGGCAATTACAATGAGCAGTTCTTC	CASSFTSGNYNEQFF
.	TRBV7-7	.	TRBJ2-7	TGTGCCAGCAGCCCGCTAAACGGGGACGAGCAGTACTTC	CASSPLNGDEQYF
.	TRBV19	.	TRBJ2-2	TGTGCCAGTAGTGATCGACAGACCGGGGAGCTGTTTTTT	CASSDRQTGELFF
TRBD1	TRBV6-5	.	TRBJ2-7	TGTGCCAGTAGGACAGGACGCTCTTACGAGCAGTACTTC	CASRTGRSYEQYF
TRBD2	TRBV28	.	TRBJ2-7	TGTGCCAGCAGTTTGTATATTCTAGCGGGAGAGGGCTACGAGCAGTACTTC	CASSLYILAGEGYEQYF
TRBD2	TRBV29-1	.	TRBJ2-7	TGCAGCGTGGTTAGCGGGAGTAATAACGAGCAGTACTTC	CSVVSGSNNEQYF
.	TRBV29-1	.	TRBJ2-5	TGCAGCGTTCCCGGGCAGCTAAAAGAGACCCAGTACTTC	CSVPGQLKETQYF
.	TRBV30	.	TRBJ1-2	TGTGCCTGGAGTGTACAAGGCCAGTCGGGTGGCTACACCTTC	CAWSVQGQSGGYTF
.	TRBV5-1	.	TRBJ2-1	TGCGCCAGCAGCTTAGCGTCGACTCGCAACTATTACAATGAGCAGTTCTTC	CASSLASTRNYYNEQFF
.	TRBV28	.	TRBJ2-1	TGTGCCAGCAGTATGCGCCTGGGTGAGCAGTTCTTC	CASSMRLGEQFF
.	TRBV7-2	.	TRBJ2-1	TGTGCCAGCAGCCCCCGAGAGGACCCCACCCACGGTGAGCAGTTCTTC	CASSPREDPTHGEQFF
TRBD1	TRBV27	.	TRBJ2-7	TGTGCCAGCAGTCTCGTTTCGGGACAGGGCCTCAACGAGCAGTACTTC	CASSLVSGQGLNEQYF
TRBD1	TRBV11-2	.	TRBJ1-5	TGTGCCAGCAGCTCACCCCAGACAGGGAATCAGCCCCAGCATTTT	CASSSPQTGNQPQHF
.	TRBV4-2	.	TRBJ2-7	TGTGCCAGCAGCTCGCGGGTGTCTTACGAGCAGTACTTC	CASSSRVSYEQYF
.	TRBV28	.	TRBJ2-2	TGTGCCAGCAGGCACCTGACAGCCACCGGGGAGCTGTTTTTT	CASRHLTATGELFF
.	TRBV7-2	.	TRBJ2-5	TGTGCCAGCAGCTTAGGGCAGGGCCCCCAAGAGACCCAGTACTTC	CASSLGQGPQETQYF
TRBD2	TRBV27	.	TRBJ2-3	TGTGCCAGCAGTTTCCGACTAGCGGGAGATACGCAGTATTTT	CASSFRLAGDTQYF
TRBD1	TRBV5-4	.	TRBJ1-1	TGTGCCAGCGTCCCGGGACAGGGTTACACTGAAGCTTTCTTT	CASVPGQGYTEAFF
.	TRBV27	once	TRBJ2-2	TGTGCCAGCAGTTTCAGACACCCCACCGGGGAGCTGTTTTTT	CASSFRHPTGELFF
TRBD2	TRBV6-1	.	TRBJ2-1	TGTGCCAGCAGTGGGGCTAGCGGGAGTAGGGGTGAGCAGTTCTTC	CASSGASGSRGEQFF
TRBD1	TRBV5-1	.	TRBJ1-3	TGCGCCAGCAGCTTGGACGGCAGGGGGTCCGCTGGAAACACCATATATTTT	CASSLDGRGSAGNTIYF
.	TRBV9	.	TRBJ2-1	TGTGCCAGCAGCCCAGGGAGAGGGGCGGTAGGTGAGCAGTTCTTC	CASSPGRGAVGEQFF
.	TRBV5-1	.	TRBJ1-1	TGCGCCAGCAGCCCCGCGTCGGGTTTACGGAACACTGAAGCTTTCTTT	CASSPASGLRNTEAFF
.	TRBV6-5	.	TRBJ2-3	TGTGCCAGCAGCCCGGGACCCCATACGCAGTATTTT	CASSPGPHTQYF
.	TRBV11-3	.	TRBJ2-2	TGTGCCAGCAGCAAGGACCCGAACACCGGGGAGCTGTTTTTT	CASSKDPNTGELFF
TRBD1	TRBV2	.	TRBJ2-7	TGTGCCAGCAGTGAAGTGGGCAGGGGGTCCGGCGAGCAGTACTTC	CASSEVGRGSGEQYF
TRBD1	TRBV7-9	few	TRBJ1-2	TGTGCCAGCAGCTTAGATCGAGGGACAGGGTATGGCTACACCTTC	CASSLDRGTGYGYTF